The 30 T cell receptor beta chains listed next were all sequenced from one sample in a study of blood T cell repertoires in COVID-19. Data came from immunoSEQ multiplex PCR; TCRdb stores just in-frame clones and leaves some out. Here the sample spans roughly 140,000 clones, about 76% being singletons. Material for sequencing was peripheral blood. Receptors originate from a human donor in a cohort sampled during active COVID-19.

The V and J genes are TRBV5-1 and TRBJ2-7; 9 nucleotides match TRBD2. With 0 bases clipped from V and 4 bases from J, the junction kept 8 bases outside the gene matches. CDR1 and CDR2 from the germline V gene are SGHRS and YFSETQ. The CDR3 loop spans 16 amino acids. The CDR3 spells CASSLAPSSGEYEQYF. CDR3 nucleotides: TGCGCCAGCAGCTTGGCCCCTTCTAGCGGGGAATACGAGCAGTACTTC.

The V gene is TRBV29-1, the J gene TRBJ2-7; D possibly corresponds to TRBD2 (6 bases). V was pared by 0 bases and J by 5 bases, with 14 bases between. CDR1 is SQVTM, CDR2 ANQGSEA, per germline. CDR3 size: 14 residues. The CDR3 coding sequence is TGCAGCGTTGAAGATCAGATGTGGGGGGACGAGCAGTACTTC. This gives the protein CSVEDQMWGDEQYF.

The chain recombines TRBV6-5 with TRBJ1-4; the match to TRBD1 covers 7 bases. Trimming at V came to 8 bases and at J to 8 bases, leaving 11 bases not matched to a gene. The CDR3 has 14 residues. CDR1 MNHEY and CDR2 SVGAGI come from the germline V gene. CDR3 sequence: CASQEGQLREKLFF. CDR3 bases: TGTGCCAGCCAGGAGGGACAGCTTCGCGAAAAACTGTTTTTT.

The chain is built from TRBV11-1 and TRBJ1-3; a possible D gene is TRBD1 (6 bases). V shed 5 bases and J shed 2 bases, with 10 bases lying between them. The CDR3 spans 14 residues. Germline CDR1 SGHAT, CDR2 FQDESV (reference sequence). The CDR3: CASSRWTAGNTIYF. Here the CDR3 DNA reads TGTGCCAGCAGCCGTTGGACAGCTGGAAACACCATATATTTT. The entire variable domain, with the rest obtained from reference TRBV11-1 and TRBJ1-3, is as follows: EAEVAQSPRYKITEKSQAVAFWCDPISGHATLYWYRQILGQGPELLVQFQDESVVDDSQLPKDRFSAERLKGVDSTLKIQPAELGDSAMYLCASSRWTAGNTIYFGEGSWLTVV.

The V gene is TRBV5-3, the J gene TRBJ2-7; D is possibly TRBD1 (6 bases). TRBV5-3 is identified as an open reading frame with a role that is uncertain. Between the trimmed V and J ends, which lost 3 bases and 0 bases, there was a span of 10 bases. This CDR3 spans 14 amino acids. The CDR3 reads CARSSQGLSYEQYF. The CDR3 DNA reads as TGTGCCAGAAGCTCCCAGGGGCTCTCCTACGAGCAGTACTTC.

The chain couples TRBV2 to TRBJ1-2; D is ambiguous. V was clipped by 6 bases and J by 2 bases, with 10 bases between them. This CDR3 is built from 13 residues. The V gene's germline CDR1 is SNHLY and CDR2 FYNNEI. The CDR3 spells CASRVAGNYGYTF. Written as DNA, the CDR3 is TGTGCCAGCAGGGTGGCGGGGAACTATGGCTACACCTTC.

This chain connects TRBV14 to TRBJ2-7, with D perhaps TRBD2 (5 bases). V dropped 1 base and J dropped 3 bases, with 22 bases sitting between them. CDR3 length equals 18 residues. Looked up from germline, CDR1 is SGHDN and CDR2 is FVKESK. CDR3: CASSQAHHLFSEIYEQYF. DNA for the CDR3: TGTGCCAGCAGCCAAGCCCACCATCTATTTAGCGAGATCTACGAGCAGTACTTC.

The V call is TRBV4-1, the J call TRBJ1-2, with D maybe TRBD1 (5 bases). The V end was cut by 4 bases, the J end by 3 bases, with 9 bases between. The germline V gene has CDR1 MGHRA and CDR2 YSYEKL. The CDR3 covers 13 residues. CDR3 amino acids: CASSPDTDYGYTF. The CDR3 DNA reads as TGCGCCAGCAGCCCGGACACAGACTATGGCTACACCTTC.

The chain has TRBV19 and TRBJ1-1; 11 bases agree with TRBD1. The CDR3 extends over 15 amino acids. Trimming at V came to 2 bases and at J to 10 bases, leaving 9 bases not matched to a gene. Germline CDR1 LNHDA, CDR2 SQIVND (reference sequence). Here the CDR3 reads CASSIPGQGVLGAFF. CDR3 DNA sequence: TGTGCCAGTAGTATACCGGGACAGGGGGTTTTGGGAGCTTTCTTT.

The rearrangement joins TRBV7-9 to TRBJ2-7; 10 bases match TRBD1. V gave up 6 bases and J gave up 12 bases; unmatched junction bases: 11. The germline V gene encodes CDR1 SEHNR and CDR2 FQNEAQ (reference sequence). The CDR3 consists of 13 residues. This CDR3 reads CASSLGTGAKWYF. Here the CDR3 DNA reads TGTGCCAGCAGTCTAGGGACAGGGGCGAAGTGGTACTTC. Looking up the rest from reference TRBV7-9 and TRBJ2-7 gives the full variable domain: DTGVSQNPRHKITKRGQNVTFRCDPISEHNRLYWYRQTLGQGPEFLTYFQNEAQLEKSRLLSDRFSAERPKGSFSTLEIQRTEQGDSAMYLCASSLGTGAKWYFGPGTRLTVT.

This sequence joins TRBV27 and TRBJ1-2; no firm D call. Trimming took 3 bases from V and 4 from J, leaving 6 bases between them. This CDR3 spans 12 amino acids. Germline V gene data show CDR1 as MNHEY and CDR2 as SMNVEV (reference sequence). The CDR3 nucleotides read TGTGCCAGCAGTTTGTCGGGCTATGGCTACACCTTC. Translated, it gives CASSLSGYGYTF.

The gene calls are TRBV29-1 and TRBJ2-4, with TRBD1 matching 7 bases. Trimming took 4 bases from V and 0 from J; bases not matched to a gene: 0. This CDR3 has 13 amino acids. In germline, CDR1 is SQVTM, CDR2 ANQGSEA. CDR3 protein: CSVGQGAKNIQYF. For the CDR3, the DNA is TGCAGCGTTGGACAGGGAGCCAAAAACATTCAGTACTTC.

This clone was detected only a few times. The chain uses TRBV19 and TRBJ2-3; 7 bases are shared with TRBD2. This CDR3 has 15 residues. J was trimmed by 5 bases and V by 4 bases; bases with no gene match: 9. CDR1 and CDR2 from the germline V gene are LNHDA and SQIVND (reference sequence). CDR3: CASSTPGPGGDTQYF. The DNA of the CDR3 is TGTGCCAGTAGTACCCCCGGACCGGGAGGAGATACGCAGTATTTT.

Here the CDR3 reads CASSLHSTGLNTEAFF. The CDR3 DNA reads TGTGCCAGCAGTCTTCATTCGACAGGCCTGAACACTGAAGCTTTCTTT. The chain has TRBV27 and TRBJ1-1; D perhaps matches TRBD1 (6 bases). This CDR3 region has 16 residues. The V end lost 5 bases, the J end lost 0 bases, and 16 bases lay between the germline ends. Per the germline V gene, CDR1 is MNHEY and CDR2 is SMNVEV (reference sequence).

CDR3: CASALGQGQMNTEAFF. The CDR3 DNA reads as TGCGCCAGCGCCCTAGGACAGGGGCAAATGAACACTGAAGCTTTCTTT. The V and J genes are TRBV5-1 and TRBJ1-1; TRBD1 matches 9 bases. J gave up 0 bases and V 7 bases, and 10 bases lay outside the gene matches. CDR3 length: 16 residues. Germline V gives CDR1 SGHRS, CDR2 YFSETQ.

A note on this clone: This may come from a read error, since a much larger clone is one base off. At the DNA level, this CDR3 is encoded by other sequences in the same sample as well. V gene TRBV6-2 or TRBV6-3 combines with J gene TRBJ2-5; 7 nucleotides agree with TRBD2. Per germline, CDR1 MNHEY and CDR2 SVGEGT. V trimming: 5 bases; J trimming: 6 bases; junction bases outside the gene matches: 3. CDR3 size: 12 residues. CDR3 DNA sequence: TGTGCCAGCAGTACGGGGGGAAAGACCCAGTACTTC. It yields the protein CASSTGGKTQYF.

The rearrangement joins TRBV28 to TRBJ2-7; no definite D call. The CDR3 extends over 10 amino acids. Trimming took 4 bases from V and 12 from J, leaving 10 bases between them. Per the germline V gene, CDR1 is MDHEN and CDR2 is SYDVKM. Here the CDR3 DNA reads TGTGCCAGCAGTTCTGTCACTCTGTACTTC. Protein product: CASSSVTLYF. Complete variable domain (other parts from reference TRBV28 and TRBJ2-7): DVKVTQSSRYLVKRTGEKVFLECVQDMDHENMFWYRQDPGLGLRLIYFSYDVKMKEKGDIPEGYSVSREKKERFSLILESASTNQTSMYLCASSSVTLYFGPGTRLTVT.

The chain carries TRBV24-1 and TRBJ2-7, with D tentatively TRBD2 (7 bases). The CDR3 has 15 amino acids. Trimming removed 0 bases at V and 4 bases at J, with 12 bases between. Germline CDR1 and CDR2: KGHDR and SFDVKD. Here the CDR3 reads CATSDLSGGEYEQYF. The CDR3 DNA follows: TGTGCCACCAGTGATTTGTCGGGGGGCGAGTACGAGCAGTACTTC.

V and J are TRBV10-2 and TRBJ2-7, with 9 bases fitting TRBD2. CDR3 length equals 15 residues. The germline V gene has CDR1 WSHSY and CDR2 SAAADI. V lost 8 bases and J lost 6; bases outside the gene matches: 14. CDR3 DNA sequence: TGCGCCAGCGTTTTGGGCGGGAGGGCTCCTTCCGAGCAGTACTTC. Translated: CASVLGGRAPSEQYF.

The chain is built from TRBV3-1 (or the pseudogene TRBV3-2) and TRBJ1-5; the D gene is possibly TRBD1 (5 bases). This CDR3 comprises 14 residues. Per germline, CDR1 LGHDT and CDR2 YNNKEL (reference sequence). V lost 1 base to trimming and J lost 3 bases, with 7 bases between them. The CDR3 nucleotides read TGTGCCAGCAGCCAAGGGGGCCTCAATCAGCCCCAGCATTTT. It specifies CASSQGGLNQPQHF.

The rearrangement links TRBV4-3 to TRBJ2-7; D is undetermined. Germline values: CDR1 LGHNA, CDR2 YSLEER. Deletions cut 4 bases from V and 1 base from J, with 8 bases between. CDR3 length equals 13 residues. CDR3 bases: TGCGCCAGCAGCCCCGGGTTGTCCTACGAGCAGTACTTC. Protein sequence: CASSPGLSYEQYF.

V is TRBV20-1 and J is TRBJ2-1; no clear D. The V end was cut by 3 bases, the J end by 1 base, with 7 bases between. The CDR3 length is 13 residues. CDR1 and CDR2 from the germline V gene are DFQATT and SNEGSKA (reference sequence). DNA of the CDR3: TGCAGTGCTAGTTGGCGGTCCTACAATGAGCAGTTCTTC. Protein product: CSASWRSYNEQFF.

The chain recombines TRBV10-3 with TRBJ1-1, with D hard to call. This CDR3 region has 13 residues. The V gene's germline CDR1 is ENHRY and CDR2 SYGVKD. Trimming left V 7 bases short and J 5 bases short, with 14 bases between. CDR3 residues: CAITAGWVTEAFF. The CDR3 bases are TGTGCCATCACGGCCGGGTGGGTGACTGAAGCTTTCTTT.

This clone was detected only a few times. The V and J genes are TRBV9 and TRBJ2-7, with D perhaps TRBD2 (8 bases). V lost 0 bases, J lost 4 bases, and 29 bases lay in between. This CDR3 spans 20 amino acids. Germline V gene lookup returns CDR1 SGDLS and CDR2 YYNGEE. The CDR3, as DNA: TGTGCCAGCAGCGTAGTCAAGGGGACGGGATCCGGGAGGGGGCCTTACGAGCAGTACTTC. Amino acids: CASSVVKGTGSGRGPYEQYF.

The rearrangement joins TRBV5-1 to TRBJ2-3; perhaps TRBD1 as D (6 bases). CDR3 length: 15 amino acids. The germline CDR1 and CDR2 sequences are SGHRS and YFSETQ. V lost 0 bases, J lost 0 bases, and 8 bases lay in between. CDR3 residues: CASSLGQASTDTQYF. CDR3 coding DNA: TGCGCCAGCAGCTTGGGACAGGCTAGCACAGATACGCAGTATTTT.

This clone was observed once. CDR3 loop: CASSFAGGPGTQYF. The CDR3 region has the DNA TGTGCCAGCAGCTTTGCGGGAGGGCCGGGGACCCAGTACTTC. The genes are TRBV7-9 and TRBJ2-5; 9 bases are shared with TRBD2. V gave up 3 bases and J gave up 7 bases; unmatched junction bases: 6. This CDR3 contains 14 residues. Per germline, CDR1 SEHNR and CDR2 FQNEAQ (reference sequence).

The chain is built from TRBV7-9 and TRBJ2-2; 9 bases align to TRBD2. This CDR3 region has 16 residues. Per the germline V gene, CDR1 is SEHNR and CDR2 is FQNEAQ (reference sequence). The ends lost 5 bases at V and 5 bases at J; junction bases unmatched: 9. CDR3 residues: CASSPPGLADTGELFF. CDR3 in DNA: TGTGCCAGCAGCCCACCGGGACTAGCTGATACCGGGGAGCTGTTTTTT.

This clone was seen more than once but under ten times. This chain joins TRBV28 and TRBJ2-5, with 9 bases aligning to TRBD1. V shed 6 bases and J 5 bases; nucleotides not matched to a gene: 7. The CDR3 covers 14 residues. The germline V gene encodes CDR1 MDHEN and CDR2 SYDVKM. CDR3 sequence: CASRVTGGWETQYF. The CDR3 DNA sequence: TGTGCCAGCAGGGTAACAGGGGGCTGGGAGACCCAGTACTTC.

This rearrangement joins TRBV20-1 to TRBJ1-5, with 8 bases aligning to TRBD1. V gave up 3 bases and J gave up 7 bases; unmatched junction bases: 2. The CDR3 loop spans 12 amino acids. Germline V gene lookup returns CDR1 DFQATT and CDR2 SNEGSKA (reference sequence). CDR3 nucleotide sequence: TGCAGTGCTAGTTACAGGGGGCAGCCCCAGCATTTT. Its translation: CSASYRGQPQHF.

In this sample, this clone turned up once. This chain links TRBV27 with TRBJ1-1, with TRBD1 matching 7 bases. In germline, CDR1 is MNHEY, CDR2 SMNVEV (reference sequence). The CDR3 is 15 amino acids. V shed 4 bases, J shed 5 bases, and the junction held 10 bases outside the gene matches. Written as DNA, the CDR3 is TGTGCCAGCAGTTGGGGCCGGAGGGGGCGGACTGAAGCTTTCTTT. Amino acid sequence: CASSWGRRGRTEAFF.